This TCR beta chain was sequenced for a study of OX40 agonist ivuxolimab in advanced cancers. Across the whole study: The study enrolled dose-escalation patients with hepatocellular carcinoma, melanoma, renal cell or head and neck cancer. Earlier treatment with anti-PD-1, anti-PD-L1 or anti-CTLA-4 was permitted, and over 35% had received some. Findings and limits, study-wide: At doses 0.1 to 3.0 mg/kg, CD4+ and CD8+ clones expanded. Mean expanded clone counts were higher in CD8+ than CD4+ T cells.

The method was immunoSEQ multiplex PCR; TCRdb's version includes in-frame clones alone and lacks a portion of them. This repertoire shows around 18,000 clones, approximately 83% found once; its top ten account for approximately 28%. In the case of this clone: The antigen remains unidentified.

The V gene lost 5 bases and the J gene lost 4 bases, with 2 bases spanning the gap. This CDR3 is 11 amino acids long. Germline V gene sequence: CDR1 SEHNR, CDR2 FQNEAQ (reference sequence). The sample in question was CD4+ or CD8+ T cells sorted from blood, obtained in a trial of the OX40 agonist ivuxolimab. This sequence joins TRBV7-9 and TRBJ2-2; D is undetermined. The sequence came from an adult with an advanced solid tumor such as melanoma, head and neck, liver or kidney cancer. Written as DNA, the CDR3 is TGTGCCAGCAGCGCCACCGGGGAGCTGTTTTTT. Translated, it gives CASSATGELFF.